This TCR beta chain appears in the sequencing data of a study of T cell responses to AZD1222 COVID-19 vaccine. Clones were sequenced by immunoSEQ multiplex PCR, and TCRdb holds only the in-frame ones, with some missing. This sample has 75,000 to 95,000 clones; about 85% occur once, and the top ten carry more than 4%. V was trimmed by 5 bases and J by 2 bases, leaving 15 bases between them. The CDR3 is made up of 15 amino acids. Germline V gene lookup returns CDR1 SEHNR and CDR2 FQNEAQ (reference sequence). V and J are TRBV7-9 and TRBJ1-2, with D perhaps TRBD1 (5 bases). This material consisted of peripheral blood, taken 28 days after the second AZD1222 dose. The source of this sequence is an adult who received the AZD1222 COVID-19 vaccine. The CDR3 DNA is TGTGCCAGCAGCATCACGGGGCCGGCGAACTATGGCTACACCTTC. This sequence encodes CASSITGPANYGYTF. The full variable domain, in which reference TRBV7-9 and TRBJ1-2 provide the parts outside the CDR3, is DTGVSQNPRHKITKRGQNVTFRCDPISEHNRLYWYRQTLGQGPEFLTYFQNEAQLEKSRLLSDRFSAERPKGSFSTLEIQRTEQGDSAMYLCASSITGPANYGYTFGSGTRLTVV.